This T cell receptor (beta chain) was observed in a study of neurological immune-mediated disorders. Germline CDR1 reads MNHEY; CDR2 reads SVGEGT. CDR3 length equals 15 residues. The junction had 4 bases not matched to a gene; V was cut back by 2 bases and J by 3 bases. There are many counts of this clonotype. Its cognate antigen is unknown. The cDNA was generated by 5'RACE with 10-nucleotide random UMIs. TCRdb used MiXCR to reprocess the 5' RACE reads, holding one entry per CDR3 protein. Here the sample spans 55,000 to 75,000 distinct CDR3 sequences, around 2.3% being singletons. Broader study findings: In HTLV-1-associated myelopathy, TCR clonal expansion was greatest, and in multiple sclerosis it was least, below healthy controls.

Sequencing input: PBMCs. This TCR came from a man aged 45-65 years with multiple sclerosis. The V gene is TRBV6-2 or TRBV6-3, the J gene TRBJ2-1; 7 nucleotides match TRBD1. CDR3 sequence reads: CASSYEGAGYNEQFF. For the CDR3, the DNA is TGTGCCAGCAGTTACGAGGGGGCTGGCTACAATGAGCAGTTCTTC.